The 10 T cell receptor beta chains presented below share a single source sample, sequenced in a study of T cell responses to AZD1222 COVID-19 vaccine. Repertoires were generated with immunoSEQ multiplex PCR, while TCRdb's copy carries only in-frame clones and drops some. The sample gives more than 60,000 clones, around 86% of which show up once; less than 20% is in the top ten. This specimen was peripheral blood, taken on day 0 of AZD1222 vaccination. Receptor source: an adult in good health.

V and J are TRBV19 and TRBJ1-1, with D hard to call. CDR3 length: 11 residues. Germline lookup yields CDR1 LNHDA and CDR2 SQIVND (reference sequence). Trimming shortened V by 4 bases and J by 6 bases, and 6 bases separated the two germline ends. The CDR3 DNA sequence: TGTGCCAGTAGTAACATAGCTGAAGCTTTCTTT. It specifies CASSNIAEAFF.

The rearrangement joins TRBV30 to TRBJ2-7; no firm D call. The CDR3 runs 15 residues. The V gene lost 0 bases and the J gene lost 2 bases, with 14 bases spanning the gap. Germline loops: CDR1 GTSNPN, CDR2 SVGIG (reference sequence). The CDR3 coding sequence is TGTGCCTGGAGTGTCCGCACATATTACCCCTACGAGCAGTACTTC. Its protein product is CAWSVRTYYPYEQYF.

With respect to this clone: At one of its ends the junction is not consistent with the germline gene, which may arise from a read error. The DNA of the CDR3 is TGTGCTAGCAGCTTAGCAGGGTCTGGAAACACCATATATTTT. The encoded protein is CASSLAGSGNTIYF. The rearrangement joins TRBV7-7 to TRBJ1-3; a weak D match, TRBD1 (5 bases). Germline CDR1 SSHAT, CDR2 FNYEAQ (reference sequence). This CDR3 has 14 amino acids.

This chain uses TRBV18 with TRBJ1-4; D is ambiguous. The V gene's germline CDR1 is KGHSH and CDR2 LQKENI. The CDR3 runs 15 residues. Trimming shortened V by 2 bases and J by 6 bases, and 13 bases separated the two germline ends. CDR3 amino acids: CASSPRAGRHEKLFF. The CDR3 DNA is TGTGCCAGCTCACCAAGGGCCGGGAGACATGAAAAACTGTTTTTT.

The V call is TRBV7-9, the J call TRBJ2-1, with TRBD1 matching over 9 bases. The germline V gene encodes CDR1 SEHNR and CDR2 FQNEAQ (reference sequence). The junction had 12 bases not matched to a gene; V was cut back by 6 bases and J by 9 bases. The length of the CDR3 is 15 residues. The CDR3 spells CASSRRDREAGEQFF. For the CDR3, the DNA is TGTGCCAGCAGTAGACGGGACAGGGAAGCGGGTGAGCAGTTCTTC.

J is TRBJ1-2 and V is TRBV14, with D unresolved. CDR3 size: 12 residues. V lost 1 base to trimming and J lost 7 bases, with 7 bases between them. Germline-derived CDR1 and CDR2 are SGHDN and FVKESK. The CDR3 coding sequence is TGTGCCAGCAGCCAAGTCGGGGTTGGCTACACCTTC. It encodes CASSQVGVGYTF.

This clone was seen just once. V gene TRBV11-2 combines with J gene TRBJ2-7, with 8 nucleotides matching TRBD1. This CDR3 is 14 amino acids long. J lost 2 bases, V lost 6 bases, and 6 bases had no gene match. The germline CDR1 and CDR2 sequences are SGHAT and FQNNGV. CDR3 coding DNA: TGTGCCAGCAGACATGGACAGGGAACCTACGAGCAGTACTTC. Its protein product is CASRHGQGTYEQYF.

The chain couples TRBV4-2 to TRBJ1-2, with D unresolved. The CDR3 sequence is 12 residues long. V was clipped by 1 base and J by 6 bases, with 6 bases between them. The V gene's germline CDR1 is LGHNA and CDR2 YNFKEQ. CDR3 amino acids: CASSQVKDGYTF. CDR3 in DNA: TGTGCCAGCAGCCAAGTCAAGGATGGCTACACCTTC.

This chain joins TRBV12-5 and TRBJ1-1; D is possibly TRBD1 (6 bases). Germline CDR1 reads LGHNT; CDR2 reads FRNRAP. The CDR3 consists of 14 residues. Trimming removed 6 bases at V and 6 bases at J, with 17 bases between. The DNA of the CDR3 is TGTGCTAGTGGACCTAACACAGGGAGGGCTGAAGCTTTCTTT. As protein: CASGPNTGRAEAFF.

This clone was seen a single time. The chain is built from TRBV7-8 and TRBJ1-1, with D possibly matching TRBD1 (6 bases). V shed 7 bases and J shed 0 bases, with 12 bases lying between them. The CDR3 is 14 residues long. CDR1 is SGHVS and CDR2 is FQNEAQ in the germline V gene. Written as DNA, the CDR3 is TGTGCCAGCACCAGGGGTCGGCTGAACACTGAAGCTTTCTTT. Residues: CASTRGRLNTEAFF.